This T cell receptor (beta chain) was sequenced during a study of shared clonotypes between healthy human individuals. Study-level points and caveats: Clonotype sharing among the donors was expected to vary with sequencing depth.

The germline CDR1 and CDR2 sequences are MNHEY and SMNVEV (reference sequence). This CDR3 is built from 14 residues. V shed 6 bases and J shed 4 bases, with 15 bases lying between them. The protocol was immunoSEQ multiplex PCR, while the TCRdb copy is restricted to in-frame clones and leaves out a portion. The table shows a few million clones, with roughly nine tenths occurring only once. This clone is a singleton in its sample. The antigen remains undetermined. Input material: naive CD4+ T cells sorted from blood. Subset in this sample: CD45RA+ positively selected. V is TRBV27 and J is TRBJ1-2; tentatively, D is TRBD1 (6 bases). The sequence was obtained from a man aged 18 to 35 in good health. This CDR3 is CASRQLGGSYGYTF. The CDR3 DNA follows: TGTGCCAGCAGACAACTAGGGGGAAGCTATGGCTACACCTTC.